One and the same sample provided the 32 T cell receptor beta chains below, sequenced in a study of CD8 T cells in Susac syndrome. RNA in amounts of roughly 0.45 to 1 ug was reverse transcribed with random hexamers. Via MiXCR, TCRdb re-called the immunoSEQ multiplex PCR reads, giving one row per CDR3 protein. The sample shows more than 200,000 distinct CDR3 sequences, roughly 95% of them seen only once. The sequenced sample consisted of CD4+ T cells from PBMCs. The source is a human donor with multiple sclerosis.

This clonotype showed up just once. This chain connects TRBV9 to TRBJ2-3, with 13 bases lining up with TRBD2. With 4 bases clipped from V and 3 bases from J, the junction kept 5 bases outside the gene matches. In germline, CDR1 is SGDLS, CDR2 YYNGEE. The CDR3 spans 16 residues. This CDR3 reads CASSLLTSGGTDTQYF. CDR3 sequence (DNA): TGTGCCAGCAGCCTGTTGACTAGCGGGGGGACAGATACGCAGTATTTT.

The V gene is TRBV14, the J gene TRBJ2-7, with D uncertain. Germline V gene sequence: CDR1 SGHDN, CDR2 FVKESK. This CDR3 spans 12 amino acids. Between the trimmed V and J ends, which lost 3 bases and 5 bases, there was a span of 8 bases. The CDR3 reads CASSHSSHEQYV. The CDR3 DNA is TGTGCCAGCAGCCACTCATCTCACGAGCAGTACGTC.

The rearrangement links TRBV23-1 to TRBJ1-5; tentatively, D is TRBD1 (6 bases). TRBV23-1 is treated as an ORF (open reading frame) with a function not yet certain. The ends were cut back, 3 bases at V and 7 bases at J, with 16 bases in the middle. The CDR3 loop spans 15 amino acids. The CDR3 reads CASSHKGEGCQPQHF. The CDR3 DNA sequence: TGCGCCAGCAGTCACAAGGGGGAGGGGTGCCAGCCCCAGCATTTT.

The V call is TRBV28, the J call TRBJ1-3; no firm D call. Trimming shortened V by 3 bases and J by 6 bases, and 6 bases separated the two germline ends. This CDR3 is built from 12 residues. In germline, CDR1 is MDHEN, CDR2 SYDVKM. The DNA of the CDR3 is TGTGCCAGCAGTTTCCGGGAAAACACCATATATTTT. Its protein product is CASSFRENTIYF.

This chain connects TRBV5-1 to TRBJ2-6; tentative D call: TRBD2 (5 bases). In germline, CDR1 is SGHRS, CDR2 YFSETQ. This CDR3 comprises 15 residues. Trimming cost V 4 bases and J 4 bases, with 12 bases left between them. The CDR3 region has the DNA TGCGCCAGCAGCCCCCCTACGGGGGGGGCCAACGTCCTGACTTTC. Translation: CASSPPTGGANVLTF.

CDR3 nucleotide sequence: TGTGCCAGCAGCCCCGGGACTAGCAGATGGGGGCAGTATTTT. It is translated as CASSPGTSRWGQYF. The V call is TRBV3-1, the J call TRBJ2-3, with 9 positions matching TRBD2. Germline trimming cut 4 bases from V and 11 bases from J; bases unmatched to any gene: 10. The CDR3 contains 14 residues. Germline loops: CDR1 LGHDT, CDR2 YNNKEL (reference sequence).

This rearrangement joins TRBV5-1 to TRBJ1-1; D remains ambiguous. V lost 7 bases to trimming and J lost 11 bases, with 18 bases between them. Germline assignment: CDR1 SGHRS and CDR2 YFSETQ. This CDR3 contains 12 residues. The CDR3 nucleotides are TGCGCCAGCTCGATCGGGCTCACGGGGGCTTTCTTT. The encoded protein is CASSIGLTGAFF. Full variable domain (missing parts from reference TRBV5-1 and TRBJ1-1): KAGVTQTPRYLIKTRGQQVTLSCSPISGHRSVSWYQQTPGQGLQFLFEYFSETQRNKGNFPGRFSGRQFSNSRSEMNVSTLELGDSALYLCASSIGLTGAFFGQGTRLTVV.

The chain uses TRBV5-1 and TRBJ2-2; no firm D call. V dropped 4 bases and J dropped 6 bases, with 7 bases sitting between them. CDR3 length: 12 amino acids. CDR1 SGHRS and CDR2 YFSETQ come from the germline V gene. CDR3 protein: CASSNPPGELFF. DNA of the CDR3: TGCGCCAGCAGCAACCCACCCGGGGAGCTGTTTTTT.

As regards this clonotype: An end of the junction does not agree with germline; a read error may underlie this. The chain is built from TRBV15 and TRBJ2-2, with D uncertain. There are 17 residues in the CDR3. The germline gives CDR1 LNHNV, CDR2 YYDKDF (reference sequence). The CDR3 reads CATSREVSNVHTGELFF. The CDR3 coding sequence is TGTGCCACCAGCCGAGAGGTTTCAAACGTCCACACCGGGGAGCTGTTTTTT.

The J gene is TRBJ2-1, the V gene TRBV3-1, with D unclear. Trimming cost V 0 bases and J 0 bases, with 9 bases left between them. The CDR3 runs 16 residues. Germline V lookup: CDR1 LGHDT, CDR2 YNNKEL (reference sequence). CDR3 amino acids: CASSQEGYGSYNEQFF. The DNA of the CDR3 is TGTGCCAGCAGCCAAGAGGGATACGGCTCCTACAATGAGCAGTTCTTC.

The chain carries TRBV15 and TRBJ2-1; D is possibly TRBD2 (6 bases). Germline values: CDR1 LNHNV, CDR2 YYDKDF (reference sequence). The V end was cut by 4 bases, the J end by 4 bases, with 17 bases between. This CDR3 region has 16 residues. The CDR3 DNA follows: TGTGCCACCAGCACCGGCCCCCCCGGGGGATACAATGAGCAGTTCTTC. Protein product: CATSTGPPGGYNEQFF.

This chain connects TRBV10-3 to TRBJ1-3; D not resolved. The CDR3 runs to 13 residues. Germline V CDR1 and CDR2: ENHRY, SYGVKD. Trimming cost V 6 bases and J 0 bases, with 6 bases left between them. The CDR3 coding sequence is TGTGCCATCAGCCCTAACTCTGGAAACACCATATATTTT. Residues: CAISPNSGNTIYF.

In this sample, this clonotype turned up once. The CDR3 DNA reads TGTGCCACCTCCGGGACAGGGGGTCACGAGCAGTACTTC. Translated, it gives CATSGTGGHEQYF. V gene TRBV24-1 combines with J gene TRBJ2-7; 11 nucleotides agree with TRBD1. Germline-derived CDR1 and CDR2 are KGHDR and SFDVKD. The CDR3 is 13 residues long. V dropped 9 bases and J dropped 5; count of bases not matched to a gene: 5.

This clonotype was seen only once. This chain connects TRBV25-1 to TRBJ1-3; 7 bases are shared with TRBD1. The trim removed 8 bases at V and 10 bases at J, leaving 11 bases unmatched. This CDR3 contains 13 residues. CDR1 MGHDK and CDR2 SYGVNS come from the germline V gene. CDR3 nucleotide sequence: TGTGCCAGCCGGGGAGGGGGCAGTGGAACCATATATTTT. This sequence encodes CASRGGGSGTIYF.

This chain joins TRBV29-1 and TRBJ2-5; D uncertain. CDR1 and CDR2 from the germline V gene are SQVTM and ANQGSEA. The CDR3 extends over 14 amino acids. V was clipped by 7 bases and J by 5 bases, with 20 bases between them. CDR3: CSATRRGWDETQYF. The CDR3 DNA reads as TGCAGCGCCACCCGGCGCGGCTGGGATGAGACCCAGTACTTC.

The rearrangement joins TRBV24-1 to TRBJ2-5, with 9 bases identical to TRBD2. CDR3 length: 14 residues. CDR1 is KGHDR, CDR2 SFDVKD, per germline. With 3 bases clipped from V and 5 bases from J, the junction kept 3 bases outside the gene matches. CDR3 coding DNA: TGTGCCACCAGTGATGGCGGGAGGGAGGAGACCCAGTACTTC. Translating gives CATSDGGREETQYF.

This rearrangement joins TRBV7-9 to TRBJ1-2; 9 positions agree with TRBD1. The CDR3 loop spans 15 amino acids. Per germline, CDR1 SEHNR and CDR2 FQNEAQ (reference sequence). Trimming took 5 bases from V and 0 from J; bases not matched to a gene: 4. CDR3 residues: CASSLGQGTNYGYTF. For the CDR3, the DNA is TGTGCCAGCAGCCTTGGACAGGGGACTAACTATGGCTACACCTTC. Supplemented by reference TRBV7-9 and TRBJ1-2, the full variable domain reads DTGVSQNPRHKITKRGQNVTFRCDPISEHNRLYWYRQTLGQGPEFLTYFQNEAQLEKSRLLSDRFSAERPKGSFSTLEIQRTEQGDSAMYLCASSLGQGTNYGYTFGSGTRLTVV.

This clonotype was observed once. The V call is TRBV27, the J call TRBJ1-1, with D tentatively TRBD1 (5 bases). The CDR3 has 13 residues. Trimming took 5 bases from V and 7 from J, leaving 14 bases between them. The V gene's germline CDR1 is MNHEY and CDR2 SMNVEV (reference sequence). The CDR3 DNA follows: TGTGCCAGCAGTCGACCCGACAGAATTGAAGCTTTCTTT. The encoded protein is CASSRPDRIEAFF.

The rearrangement uses TRBV27 and TRBJ2-3, with 9 positions matching TRBD2. The CDR3 extends over 16 amino acids. CDR1 is MNHEY and CDR2 is SMNVEV in the germline V gene (reference sequence). The J segment lost 2 bases and the V segment lost 5 bases, leaving 8 bases of the junction unmatched. As DNA, the CDR3 is TGTGCCAGCAGTCACCTTCTAGCGGGGACCACAGATACGCAGTATTTT. Its translation: CASSHLLAGTTDTQYF.

The V and J genes are TRBV24-1 and TRBJ2-4, with D possibly being TRBD1 (6 bases). CDR1 and CDR2 from the germline V gene are KGHDR and SFDVKD. The CDR3 is 14 residues long. V shed 3 bases and J shed 4 bases, with 9 bases lying between them. The CDR3 loop reads CATSDSGQKNIQYF. The CDR3 bases are TGTGCCACCAGTGATAGCGGACAGAAAAACATTCAGTACTTC.

This sequence joins TRBV20-1 and TRBJ2-3; 7 bases align to TRBD1. V lost 4 bases, J lost 4 bases, and 5 bases stayed unmatched. The CDR3 has 13 residues. Looked up from germline, CDR1 is DFQATT and CDR2 is SNEGSKA (reference sequence). CDR3 residues: CSATGQNSDTQYF. The CDR3 DNA follows: TGCAGTGCTACGGGACAGAACTCAGATACGCAGTATTTT.

The gene calls are TRBV11-3 and TRBJ2-3; a possible D gene is TRBD1 (6 bases). This CDR3 comprises 15 residues. Germline V gene data show CDR1 as SGHNT and CDR2 as YENEEA. Trimming stripped 3 bases from V and 2 bases from J, with 12 bases between. The CDR3 DNA reads as TGTGCCAGCAGCTTCGGGGACACCCTCACAGATACGCAGTATTTT. Translating it yields CASSFGDTLTDTQYF.

The V call is TRBV4-2, the J call TRBJ2-7; D gene unclear. The CDR3 totals 12 residues. V shed 3 bases and J shed 6 bases, with 9 bases lying between them. CDR1 and CDR2 from the germline V gene are LGHNA and YNFKEQ. CDR3: CASSQSMSEQYF. As DNA, the CDR3 is TGTGCCAGCAGCCAGAGTATGTCCGAGCAGTACTTC.

The V gene is TRBV2, the J gene TRBJ1-2; 8 nucleotides align to TRBD1. Losses at the gene ends were 0 bases for V and 7 bases for J; bases not matched to a gene: 4. The CDR3 has 14 amino acids. Germline V gene sequence: CDR1 SNHLY, CDR2 FYNNEI. The CDR3 DNA is TGTGCCAGCAGTGAAGCGCAGGGGGCGGGTGGCTACACCTTC. Translating it yields CASSEAQGAGGYTF.

The chain links TRBV15 to TRBJ2-3, with D uncertain. CDR1 is LNHNV, CDR2 YYDKDF, per germline (reference sequence). The CDR3 length is 14 residues. V was clipped by 5 bases and J by 2 bases, with 11 bases between them. For the CDR3, the DNA is TGTGCCACCAGCCCGACGGTGACCACAGATACGCAGTATTTT. This gives the protein CATSPTVTTDTQYF.

The rearrangement joins TRBV9 to TRBJ1-2, with D uncertain. Trimming stripped 7 bases from V and 8 bases from J, with 27 bases between. Germline CDR1 and CDR2: SGDLS and YYNGEE. CDR3 length: 16 amino acids. The CDR3 DNA follows: TGTGCCAGCTACGGAACCCGGACGGGAGACCTTCGGGGCTACACCTTC. Translating gives CASYGTRTGDLRGYTF.

The chain employs TRBV30 and TRBJ1-1; D perhaps matches TRBD1 (6 bases). V lost 3 bases to trimming and J lost 5 bases, with 16 bases between them. The CDR3 has 14 residues. Per germline, CDR1 GTSNPN and CDR2 SVGIG (reference sequence). CDR3 in amino acids: CAWRTKLGQTEAFF. The DNA of the CDR3 is TGTGCCTGGAGGACCAAACTCGGACAGACTGAAGCTTTCTTT.

This chain uses TRBV10-3 with TRBJ1-2; 9 positions match TRBD1. This CDR3 region has 13 residues. CDR1 is ENHRY, CDR2 SYGVKD, per germline. V shed 6 bases and J 8 bases; nucleotides not matched to a gene: 7. DNA of the CDR3: TGTGCCATCAGCGGAACAGGGGGCAGAGGCTACACCTTC. It is translated as CAISGTGGRGYTF.

The count of this clonotype is one. This rearrangement joins TRBV7-9 to TRBJ2-7, with a weak D call TRBD1 (6 bases). The germline V and J ends were trimmed by 5 bases and 0 bases, with 11 bases remaining between them. Germline loops: CDR1 SEHNR, CDR2 FQNEAQ (reference sequence). The CDR3 runs 14 residues. CDR3 amino acids: CASSPGAYSYEQYF. The CDR3 nucleotides are TGTGCCAGCAGCCCAGGGGCATACTCCTACGAGCAGTACTTC.

In nucleotides, the CDR3 is TGCAGCGTTGGGGCTGCGAACACTGAAGCTTTCTTT. Its protein product is CSVGAANTEAFF. V and J are TRBV29-1 and TRBJ1-1, with no clear D. The germline CDR1 and CDR2 sequences are SQVTM and ANQGSEA. Trimming removed 4 bases from V and 1 base from J, with 7 bases in between. This CDR3 region has 12 residues.

The chain combines TRBV5-1 with TRBJ1-1; the D gene is possibly TRBD1 (5 bases). V shed 4 bases and J shed 7 bases, with 20 bases lying between them. The germline gives CDR1 SGHRS, CDR2 YFSETQ. The CDR3 runs to 15 residues. The CDR3 DNA follows: TGCGCCAGCAGCCGAGGGACTCCGGAGCGGGGTGAAGCTTTCTTT. This encodes CASSRGTPERGEAFF.

This clonotype was seen just once. The genes are TRBV2 and TRBJ1-3; D unresolved. Trimming removed 0 bases at V and 0 bases at J, with 6 bases between. This CDR3 is built from 15 residues. Germline assignment: CDR1 SNHLY and CDR2 FYNNEI. CDR3 nucleotides: TGTGCCAGCAGTGAAGCAGGAGGCTCTGGAAACACCATATATTTT. Encoded protein: CASSEAGGSGNTIYF.